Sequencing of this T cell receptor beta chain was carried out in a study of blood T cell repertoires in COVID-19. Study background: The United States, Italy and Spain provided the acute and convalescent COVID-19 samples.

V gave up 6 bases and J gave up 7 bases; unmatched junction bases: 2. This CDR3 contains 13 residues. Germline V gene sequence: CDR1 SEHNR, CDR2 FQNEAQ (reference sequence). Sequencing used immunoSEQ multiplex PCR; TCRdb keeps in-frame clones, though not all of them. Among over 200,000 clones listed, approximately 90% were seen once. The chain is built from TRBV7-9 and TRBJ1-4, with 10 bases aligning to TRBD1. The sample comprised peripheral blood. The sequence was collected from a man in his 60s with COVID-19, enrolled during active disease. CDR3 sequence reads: CASRDRGTEKLFF. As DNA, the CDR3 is TGTGCCAGCAGGGACAGGGGGACTGAAAAACTGTTTTTT.